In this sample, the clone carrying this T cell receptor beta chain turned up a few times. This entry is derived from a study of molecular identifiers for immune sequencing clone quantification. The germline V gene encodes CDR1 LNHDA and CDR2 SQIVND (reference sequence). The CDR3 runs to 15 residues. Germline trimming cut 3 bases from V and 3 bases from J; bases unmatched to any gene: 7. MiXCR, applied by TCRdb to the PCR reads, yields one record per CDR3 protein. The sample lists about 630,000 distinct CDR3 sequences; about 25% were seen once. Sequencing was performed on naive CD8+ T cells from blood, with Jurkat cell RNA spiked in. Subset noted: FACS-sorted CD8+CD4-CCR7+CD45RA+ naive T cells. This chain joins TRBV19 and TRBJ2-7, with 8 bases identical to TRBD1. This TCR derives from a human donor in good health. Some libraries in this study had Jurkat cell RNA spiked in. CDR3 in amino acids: CASSIGQGVGYEQYF. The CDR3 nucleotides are TGTGCCAGTAGTATTGGACAGGGTGTAGGCTACGAGCAGTACTTC.